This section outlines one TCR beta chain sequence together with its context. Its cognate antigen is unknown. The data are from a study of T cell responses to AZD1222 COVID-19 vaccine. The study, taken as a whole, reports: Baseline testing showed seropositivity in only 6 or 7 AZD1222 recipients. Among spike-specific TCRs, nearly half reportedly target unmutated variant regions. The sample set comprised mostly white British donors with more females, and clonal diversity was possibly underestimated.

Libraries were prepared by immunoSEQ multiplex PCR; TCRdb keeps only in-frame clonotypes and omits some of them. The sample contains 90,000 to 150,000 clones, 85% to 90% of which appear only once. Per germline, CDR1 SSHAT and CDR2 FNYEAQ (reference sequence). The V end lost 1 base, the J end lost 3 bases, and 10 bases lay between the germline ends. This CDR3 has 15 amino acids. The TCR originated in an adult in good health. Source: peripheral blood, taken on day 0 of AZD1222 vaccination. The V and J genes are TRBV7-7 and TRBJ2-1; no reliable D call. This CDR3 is CASSLEAGRYNEQFF. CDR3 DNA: TGTGCCAGCAGCTTAGAGGCAGGCCGCTACAATGAGCAGTTCTTC.